This T cell receptor beta chain derives from a study of PD-L1 blockade in urothelial cancer. The CDR3 sequence is 15 residues long. Germline CDR1 SGHAT, CDR2 FQNNGV. Deletions cut 5 bases from V and 2 bases from J, with 16 bases between. Measured with immunoSEQ multiplex PCR; TCRdb has only the in-frame clones, and not every one. Of about 37,000 clones listed, 82% are singletons. All patients carried locally advanced or metastatic urothelial carcinoma. The V gene is TRBV11-2, the J gene TRBJ2-7; D may be TRBD2 (6 bases). The sequences come from PBMCs, collected around atezolizumab (anti-PD-L1) treatment. This TCR derives from a man aged 55-75 years with urothelial cancer. This CDR3 is CASSKDWGGAYEQYF. The CDR3 DNA follows: TGTGCCAGCAGCAAGGACTGGGGAGGCGCCTACGAGCAGTACTTC.